Shown below are 26 T cell receptor beta chains from a single sample sequenced in a study of shared clonotypes between healthy human individuals. The repertoire was sequenced with immunoSEQ multiplex PCR; TCRdb's copy has only in-frame clones and lacks some. The sample lists about 2.1 million clones, around 93% occurring once. Only CD45RO-negative cells positively selected for CCR7 counted as naive CD8 cells, so terminally differentiated effector memory CD45RA+ cells were excluded. Sequencing was carried out using naive CD8+ T cells from PBMCs. The receptors come from a man aged 18 to 35 in good health. Some clones in this sample may be carry-over from other donors' samples.

The chain has TRBV6-1 and TRBJ1-2; perhaps TRBD1 as D (6 bases). Trimming removed 1 base from V and 5 bases from J, with 11 bases in between. This CDR3 is 14 amino acids long. Per germline, CDR1 MNHNS and CDR2 SASEGT. CDR3 sequence: CASSEVTGRYGYTF. CDR3 DNA: TGTGCCAGCAGTGAAGTCACAGGGAGGTATGGCTACACCTTC.

This chain uses TRBV7-9 with TRBJ2-5, with TRBD1 identical over 9 bases. CDR3 length: 15 residues. J gave up 4 bases and V 5 bases, and 8 bases lay outside the gene matches. CDR1 is SEHNR, CDR2 FQNEAQ, per germline (reference sequence). CDR3: CASSPRTGVIETQYF. The CDR3 nucleotides read TGTGCCAGCAGCCCTAGGACAGGGGTCATAGAGACCCAGTACTTC.

Here the CDR3 reads CASSPMPRRANTEAFF. CDR3 DNA: TGTGCCAGCAGCCCCATGCCCCGGCGAGCGAACACTGAAGCTTTCTTT. The V and J genes are TRBV28 and TRBJ1-1; D ambiguous. V gave up 6 bases and J gave up 1 base, with 18 bases separating them. Germline V gene sequence: CDR1 MDHEN, CDR2 SYDVKM. The CDR3 sequence is 16 residues long.

CDR3 amino acids: CASASTPGDEQYF. In nucleotides, the CDR3 is TGTGCCAGCGCATCGACCCCCGGGGACGAGCAGTACTTC. This chain links TRBV28 with TRBJ2-7; a weak D match, TRBD2 (5 bases). This CDR3 is built from 13 residues. CDR1 MDHEN and CDR2 SYDVKM come from the germline V gene. Between the trimmed V and J ends, which lost 8 bases and 5 bases, there was a span of 16 bases.

The rearrangement links TRBV6-6 to TRBJ1-1, with D uncertain. V dropped 5 bases and J dropped 8 bases, with 9 bases sitting between them. The germline gives CDR1 MNHNY, CDR2 SVGAGI (reference sequence). The CDR3 runs to 11 residues. CDR3 region: CASSPSREAFF. CDR3 nucleotides: TGTGCCAGCAGTCCATCCAGGGAAGCTTTCTTT.

Worth noting for this clone: Other nucleotide sequences from this sample produce the same CDR3. V usage is TRBV29-1 and J usage is TRBJ2-2; weak D call: TRBD2 (5 bases). Deletions cut 5 bases from V and 3 bases from J, with 7 bases between. Germline loops: CDR1 SQVTM, CDR2 ANQGSEA. The CDR3 is 12 amino acids. CDR3 loop: CSVTGYTGELFF. For the CDR3, the DNA is TGCAGCGTTACGGGATACACCGGGGAGCTGTTTTTT.

This sequence joins TRBV7-2 and TRBJ2-4; TRBD1 or TRBD2 may be the D gene (5 bases each). Trimming removed 0 bases from V and 9 bases from J, with 21 bases in between. Germline CDR1 and CDR2: SGHTA and FQGNSA. The CDR3 sequence is 17 residues long. The CDR3 bases are TGTGCCAGCAGCTTAGCTGTCGAATGGGGCGAGCGGATCATTCAGTACTTC. Translation gives CASSLAVEWGERIIQYF.

This clone came up a few times. The chain is built from TRBV15 and TRBJ1-2, with D perhaps matching TRBD1 (6 bases). The CDR3 is 13 residues long. Trimming took 6 bases from V and 6 from J, leaving 14 bases between them. Per the germline V gene, CDR1 is LNHNV and CDR2 is YYDKDF (reference sequence). The CDR3 reads CATSILGAHGYTF. For the CDR3, the DNA is TGTGCCACCAGTATTCTGGGGGCACATGGCTACACCTTC.

In regard to this clone: At one end the junction does not follow the germline gene, possibly because of a read error. This chain links TRBV5-6 with TRBJ2-4, with 12 bases lining up with TRBD2. CDR3 length: 16 amino acids. Looked up from germline, CDR1 is SGHDT and CDR2 is YYEEEE. The CDR3: CASSLRLAGAQNIQYF. DNA for the CDR3: TGTGCCAGCAGCTTGAGACTAGCGGGAGCCCAAAACATTCAGTACTTC.

This chain connects TRBV7-9 to TRBJ2-2; D gene ambiguous. V lost 5 bases and J lost 4, with 14 bases in between. The CDR3 length is 15 residues. CDR1 SEHNR and CDR2 FQNEAQ come from the germline V gene (reference sequence). CDR3 region: CASSKVSRLTGELFF. CDR3 DNA: TGTGCCAGCAGCAAAGTCTCGCGGCTCACCGGGGAGCTGTTTTTT.

For the CDR3, the DNA is TGTGCCAGCAGGTTGGGGGAAGCTTTCTTT. This sequence encodes CASRLGEAFF. The J gene is TRBJ1-1, the V gene TRBV2; D gene unclear. CDR1 and CDR2 from the germline V gene are SNHLY and FYNNEI. Trimming shortened V by 6 bases and J by 8 bases, and 7 bases separated the two germline ends. The CDR3 is 10 amino acids. Full variable domain (outside the CDR3, taken from reference TRBV2 and TRBJ1-1): EPEVTQTPSHQVTQMGQEVILRCVPISNHLYFYWYRQILGQKVEFLVSFYNNEISEKSEIFDDQFSVERPDGSNFTLKIRSTKLEDSAMYFCASRLGEAFFGQGTRLTVV.

DNA of the CDR3: TGTGCCAGCAGTTACCCCAATGATGAGACCCAGTACTTC. Its translation is CASSYPNDETQYF. The chain has TRBV6-5 and TRBJ2-5; D is unresolved. This CDR3 is 13 amino acids long. In germline, CDR1 is MNHEY, CDR2 SVGAGI. The V and J ends lost 2 bases and 5 bases respectively, with 9 bases between them.

The chain joins TRBV29-1 to TRBJ2-7, with TRBD2 matching over 7 bases. The CDR3 loop spans 13 amino acids. With V trimmed by 6 bases and J by 4 bases, 9 bases remained unmatched. Germline CDR1 reads SQVTM; CDR2 reads ANQGSEA. CDR3 amino acids: CSVGASGIYEQYF. The CDR3 DNA follows: TGCAGCGTCGGTGCTAGCGGTATTTACGAGCAGTACTTC.

The chain links TRBV5-5 to TRBJ2-7, with D possibly being TRBD2 (5 bases). Trimming took 0 bases from V and 7 from J, leaving 14 bases between them. The germline CDR1 and CDR2 sequences are SGHKS and YYEKEE (reference sequence). This CDR3 is built from 14 residues. CDR3 bases: TGTGCCAGCAGCTTGGGCCGGACTGTCCCGGAGCAGTACTTC. Amino acid sequence: CASSLGRTVPEQYF.

V is TRBV7-9 and J is TRBJ2-3, with 8 bases aligning to TRBD2. J gave up 3 bases and V 5 bases, and 7 bases lay outside the gene matches. The CDR3 is 15 amino acids. CDR1 and CDR2 (germline): SEHNR, FQNEAQ (reference sequence). CDR3 bases: TGTGCCAGCAGCCCCGGGAGGGCCTGGACAGATACGCAGTATTTT. This sequence encodes CASSPGRAWTDTQYF.

CDR3 nucleotides: TGTGCCAGCAGTTTGGGACTAGCGGGAGGGCCAAGGGAGACCCAGTACTTC. Residues: CASSLGLAGGPRETQYF. This chain joins TRBV28 and TRBJ2-5; TRBD2 aligns across 16 bases. From germline, CDR1 is MDHEN and CDR2 SYDVKM. With 3 bases clipped from V and 5 bases from J, the junction kept 6 bases outside the gene matches. The CDR3 runs to 17 residues. The full variable domain, completed using reference TRBV28 and TRBJ2-5, is DVKVTQSSRYLVKRTGEKVFLECVQDMDHENMFWYRQDPGLGLRLIYFSYDVKMKEKGDIPEGYSVSREKKERFSLILESASTNQTSMYLCASSLGLAGGPRETQYFGPGTRLLVL.

This chain links TRBV4-1 with TRBJ1-6; weak D call: TRBD1 (5 bases). V was trimmed by 0 bases and J by 8 bases, leaving 23 bases between them. The germline V gene encodes CDR1 MGHRA and CDR2 YSYEKL. The CDR3 loop spans 19 amino acids. The CDR3 coding sequence is TGCGCCAGCAGCCAAGATCCGTTTCAACAGGTTTGGGTTTATTCACCCCTCCACTTT. This translates into CASSQDPFQQVWVYSPLHF.

This clone showed up just once. CDR3 nucleotide sequence: TGTGCCATCAGTGACCTAGCGGGAGTTGCCTACAATGAGCAGTTCTTC. This encodes CAISDLAGVAYNEQFF. The V and J genes are TRBV10-3 and TRBJ2-1; TRBD2 aligns across 10 bases. The V segment lost 3 bases and the J segment 2 bases; nucleotides outside the gene matches: 4. The CDR3 covers 16 residues. The V gene's germline CDR1 is ENHRY and CDR2 SYGVKD.

The genes are TRBV5-4 and TRBJ2-7; TRBD1 or TRBD2 may be the D gene (5 bases each). This CDR3 spans 15 amino acids. Trimming took 1 base from V and 3 from J, leaving 14 bases between them. Germline CDR1 SGHNT, CDR2 YYREEE (reference sequence). CDR3 nucleotides: TGTGCCAGCAGCTTGAGCTGGGGGTTCAACTACGAGCAGTACTTC. Encoded protein: CASSLSWGFNYEQYF.

This clone occurred once. The J gene is TRBJ2-7, the V gene TRBV7-9, with 9 bases that match TRBD1. The CDR3 extends over 15 amino acids. Germline loops: CDR1 SEHNR, CDR2 FQNEAQ (reference sequence). J was trimmed by 4 bases and V by 3 bases; bases with no gene match: 7. The CDR3 sequence is CASSFDHRGPYEQYF. In DNA form, the CDR3 reads TGTGCCAGCAGCTTTGATCACAGGGGGCCGTACGAGCAGTACTTC.

Notes on this clone: The sample has other DNA sequences that encode this CDR3 too. The chain combines TRBV7-8 with TRBJ2-5; D is uncertain. Germline CDR1 and CDR2: SGHVS and FQNEAQ. The length of the CDR3 is 14 residues. Trimming cost V 1 base and J 5 bases, with 11 bases left between them. CDR3 nucleotides: TGTGCCAGCAGCTTAGGGGTCCTGGGGGAGACCCAGTACTTC. Its translation is CASSLGVLGETQYF.

This rearrangement joins TRBV9 to TRBJ2-7; D may be TRBD2 (5 bases). CDR1 SGDLS and CDR2 YYNGEE come from the germline V gene. The CDR3 extends over 13 amino acids. With 4 bases removed from V and 5 bases from J, the gap between germline ends came to 13 bases. As DNA, the CDR3 is TGTGCCAGCAGCCCCCGCGGAGGTGACGAGCAGTACTTC. It is translated as CASSPRGGDEQYF.

As to this clone: This same CDR3 is encoded by further DNA sequences in the sample. This sequence joins TRBV7-3 and TRBJ2-1; 7 bases are a match to TRBD1. This CDR3 has 15 amino acids. CDR1 is SGHTA and CDR2 is FQGTGA in the germline V gene. V was clipped by 3 bases and J by 1 base; unmatched bases: 3. CDR3 protein: CASSFIRGSYNEQFF. CDR3 coding DNA: TGTGCCAGCAGCTTTATCAGGGGGTCCTACAATGAGCAGTTCTTC.

The genes are TRBV10-3 and TRBJ2-3; maybe TRBD2 (5 bases). The CDR3 is 15 residues long. Germline values: CDR1 ENHRY, CDR2 SYGVKD. V gave up 6 bases and J gave up 6 bases, with 19 bases separating them. The DNA of the CDR3 is TGTGCCATCAGACCCGATAGCCCCGGGGAGGATACGCAGTATTTT. It specifies CAIRPDSPGEDTQYF.

The sample holds one count of this clone. The chain has TRBV4-1 and TRBJ2-3, with TRBD2 as a possible D gene (6 bases). The CDR3 contains 15 residues. V was clipped by 4 bases and J by 7 bases, with 18 bases between them. Germline-derived CDR1 and CDR2 are MGHRA and YSYEKL. The chain's CDR3 is CASSPRGGTVNTQYF. Written as DNA, the CDR3 is TGCGCCAGCAGCCCTCGGGGAGGTACCGTTAATACGCAGTATTTT.

The chain recombines TRBV6-1 with TRBJ2-2; D not resolved. From germline, CDR1 is MNHNS and CDR2 SASEGT. The CDR3 runs 15 residues. Deletions cut 1 base from V and 1 base from J, with 7 bases between. The DNA of the CDR3 is TGTGCCAGCAGTGAAGTGGAGTGGAACACCGGGGAGCTGTTTTTT. This translates into CASSEVEWNTGELFF.